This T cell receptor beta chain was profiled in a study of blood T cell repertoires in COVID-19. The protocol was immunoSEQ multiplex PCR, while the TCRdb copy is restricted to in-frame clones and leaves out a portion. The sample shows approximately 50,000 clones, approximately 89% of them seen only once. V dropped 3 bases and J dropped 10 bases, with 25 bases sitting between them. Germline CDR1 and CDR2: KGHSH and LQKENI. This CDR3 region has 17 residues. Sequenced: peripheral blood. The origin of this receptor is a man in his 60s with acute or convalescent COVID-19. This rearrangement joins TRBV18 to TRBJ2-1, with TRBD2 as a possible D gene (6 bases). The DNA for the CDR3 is TGTGCCAGCTCACCTCTCTTGATTGGCGCCAACCGGGGGGAGCAGTTCTTC. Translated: CASSPLLIGANRGEQFF.